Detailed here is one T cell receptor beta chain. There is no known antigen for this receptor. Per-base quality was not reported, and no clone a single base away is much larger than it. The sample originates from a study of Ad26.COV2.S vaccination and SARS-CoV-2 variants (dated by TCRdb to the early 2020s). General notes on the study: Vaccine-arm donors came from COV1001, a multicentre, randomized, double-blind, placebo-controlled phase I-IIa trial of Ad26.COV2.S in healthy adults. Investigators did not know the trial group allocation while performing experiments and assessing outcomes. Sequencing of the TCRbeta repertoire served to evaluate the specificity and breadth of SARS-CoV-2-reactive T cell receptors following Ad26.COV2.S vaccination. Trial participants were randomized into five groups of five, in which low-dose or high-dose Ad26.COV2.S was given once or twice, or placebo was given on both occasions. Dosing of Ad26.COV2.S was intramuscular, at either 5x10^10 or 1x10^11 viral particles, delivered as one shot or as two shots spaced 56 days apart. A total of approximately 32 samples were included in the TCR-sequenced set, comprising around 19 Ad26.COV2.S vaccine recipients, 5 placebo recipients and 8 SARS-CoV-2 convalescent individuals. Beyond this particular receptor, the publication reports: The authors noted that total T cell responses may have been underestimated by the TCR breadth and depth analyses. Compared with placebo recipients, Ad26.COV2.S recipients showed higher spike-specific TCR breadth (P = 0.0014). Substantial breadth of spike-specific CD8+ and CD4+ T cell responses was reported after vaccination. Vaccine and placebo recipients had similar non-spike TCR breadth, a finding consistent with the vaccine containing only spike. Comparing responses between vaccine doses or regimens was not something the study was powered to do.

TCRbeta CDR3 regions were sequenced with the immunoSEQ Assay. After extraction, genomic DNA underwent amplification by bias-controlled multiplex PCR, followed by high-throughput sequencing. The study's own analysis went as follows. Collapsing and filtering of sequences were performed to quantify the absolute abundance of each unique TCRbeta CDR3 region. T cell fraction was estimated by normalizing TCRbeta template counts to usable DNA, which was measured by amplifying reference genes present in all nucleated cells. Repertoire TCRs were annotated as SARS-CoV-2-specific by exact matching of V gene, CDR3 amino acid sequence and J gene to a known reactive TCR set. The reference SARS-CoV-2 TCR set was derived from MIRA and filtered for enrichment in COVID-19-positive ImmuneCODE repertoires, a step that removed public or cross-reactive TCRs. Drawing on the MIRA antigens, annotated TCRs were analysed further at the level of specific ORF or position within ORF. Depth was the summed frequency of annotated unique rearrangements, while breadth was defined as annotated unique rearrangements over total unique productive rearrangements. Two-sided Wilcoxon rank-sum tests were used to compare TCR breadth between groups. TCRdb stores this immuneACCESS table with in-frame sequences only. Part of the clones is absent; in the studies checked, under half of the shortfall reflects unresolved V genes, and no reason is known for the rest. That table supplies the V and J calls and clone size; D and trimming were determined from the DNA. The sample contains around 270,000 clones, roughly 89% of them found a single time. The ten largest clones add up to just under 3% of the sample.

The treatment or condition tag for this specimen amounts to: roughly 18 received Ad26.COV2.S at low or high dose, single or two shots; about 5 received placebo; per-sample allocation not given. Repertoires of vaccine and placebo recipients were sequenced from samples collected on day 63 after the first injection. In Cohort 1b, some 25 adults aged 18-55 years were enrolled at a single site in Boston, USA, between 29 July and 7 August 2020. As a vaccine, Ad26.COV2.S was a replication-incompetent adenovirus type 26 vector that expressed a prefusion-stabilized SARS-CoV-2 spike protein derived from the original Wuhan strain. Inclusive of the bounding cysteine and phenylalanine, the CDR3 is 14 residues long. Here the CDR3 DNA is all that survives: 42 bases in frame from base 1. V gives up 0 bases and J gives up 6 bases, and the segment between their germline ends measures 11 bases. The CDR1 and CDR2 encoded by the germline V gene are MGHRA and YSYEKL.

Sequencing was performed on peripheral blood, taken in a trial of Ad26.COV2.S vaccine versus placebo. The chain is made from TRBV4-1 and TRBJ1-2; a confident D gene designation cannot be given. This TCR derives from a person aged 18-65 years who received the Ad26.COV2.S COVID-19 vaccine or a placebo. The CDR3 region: CASSQDHTENGYTF. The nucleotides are TGCGCCAGCAGCCAAGATCATACCGAAAATGGCTACACCTTC.